This section outlines one T cell receptor beta chain sequence together with its context. Its target is unknown. This sample was taken from a study of T cells in Graves' hyperthyroidism and ophthalmopathy. Broader study findings: Blood shared most expanded thyroid clonotypes above 0.001.

Amplified regions were TCR beta CDR3 sequences from RNA transcripts. In the first-round RT-PCR of the TCR CDR3, the HTBI primer set was used. TCRdb re-called the multiplex PCR reads with MiXCR, one entry per CDR3 protein. The sample carries around 280,000 distinct CDR3 sequences, roughly 15% recorded once. V lost 9 bases and J 6 bases, leaving 16 bases between the germline ends. The germline V gene has CDR1 KGHSH and CDR2 LQKENI. This CDR3 has 13 amino acids. Patients having uncontrolled infection, another autoimmune disease, pregnancy or lactation were not included. Isolation of PBMCs was performed on about 9.9 ml fresh peripheral blood.

The chain joins TRBV18 to TRBJ2-3; perhaps TRBD2 as D (5 bases). What was sequenced was blood. The origin of this receptor is a woman aged 25 to 39 with Graves' hyperthyroidism that later progressed to Graves' ophthalmopathy. CDR3 bases: TGTGCCAGTAGTATAGCGATACACGATACGCAGTATTTT. Protein product: CASSIAIHDTQYF.